A single sample is the source of the 29 T cell receptor beta chains below, sequenced in a study of response to subunit inactivated influenza vaccine. MiXCR, applied by TCRdb to the RT-PCR reads, yields one record per CDR3 protein. Of about 520,000 distinct CDR3 sequences listed, 11% are singletons. The material sequenced was PBMCs from blood, taken 40 to 50 days after vaccination. Receptors originate from a man aged 50 or older who received an inactivated influenza vaccine.

The rearrangement uses TRBV6-5 and TRBJ2-7, with D possibly TRBD1 on 5 matching bases. Per germline, CDR1 MNHEY and CDR2 SVGAGI. The CDR3 loop spans 16 amino acids. Between the trimmed V and J ends, which lost 0 bases and 0 bases, there was a span of 12 bases. Here the CDR3 DNA reads TGTGCCAGCAGTTACTCGAGGAGACAGAGCTCCTACGAGCAGTACTTC. This translates into CASSYSRRQSSYEQYF.

Many counts were recorded for this clonotype. CDR3 DNA sequence: TGTGCCAGCAGTTACCCCAGGGGGATAAGGGTTGAGCAGTTCTTC. It translates to CASSYPRGIRVEQFF. The genes are TRBV6-5 and TRBJ2-1; 7 bases align to TRBD1. The CDR3 loop spans 15 amino acids. The germline V gene encodes CDR1 MNHEY and CDR2 SVGAGI. The trim removed 2 bases at V and 9 bases at J, leaving 10 bases unmatched.

This clonotype was counted many times. In DNA, the CDR3 is TGTGCCAGCAGGTGGACAGGGACTTACGAGCAGTACTTC. Amino acids: CASRWTGTYEQYF. This chain links TRBV12-3 or TRBV12-4 with TRBJ2-7; 8 bases map to TRBD1. The CDR3 spans 13 residues. The V gene end was trimmed by 6 bases and the J gene end by 4 bases; junction bases not matched to a gene: 5.

This clonotype was observed at least ten times. The chain is built from TRBV7-2 and TRBJ1-1; D remains unclear. CDR1 and CDR2 (germline): SGHTA, FQGNSA. The CDR3 sequence is 13 residues long. The V and J ends lost 4 bases and 5 bases respectively, with 11 bases between them. The CDR3 region has the DNA TGTGCCAGCAGCTCCGACGGAGGAACTGAAGCTTTCTTT. Its translation is CASSSDGGTEAFF.

This clonotype was seen once. The chain joins TRBV11-1 to TRBJ2-1; 7 bases are a match to TRBD2. The germline gives CDR1 SGHAT, CDR2 FQDESV (reference sequence). The V segment lost 5 bases and the J segment 5 bases; nucleotides outside the gene matches: 6. The CDR3 covers 14 residues. The DNA of the CDR3 is TGTGCCAGCAGCCAACCGGGAGGTCACAATGAGCAGTTCTTC. Encoded protein: CASSQPGGHNEQFF.

The sample holds many counts of this clonotype. J is TRBJ2-1 and V is TRBV7-9; D is uncertain. Deletions cut 6 bases from V and 8 bases from J, with 8 bases between. There are 11 residues in the CDR3. From germline, CDR1 is SEHNR and CDR2 FQNEAQ (reference sequence). For the CDR3, the DNA is TGTGCCAGCAGTCGCTATTATGAGCAGTTCTTC. Amino acids: CASSRYYEQFF. The full variable domain, with the rest looked up from reference TRBV7-9 and TRBJ2-1, is DTGVSQNPRHKITKRGQNVTFRCDPISEHNRLYWYRQTLGQGPEFLTYFQNEAQLEKSRLLSDRFSAERPKGSFSTLEIQRTEQGDSAMYLCASSRYYEQFFGPGTRLTVL.

Comment on this clonotype: A read error may explain this, as a much larger clone is one base away. The rearrangement links TRBV4-3 to TRBJ2-3; 8 nucleotides match TRBD2. Germline V gives CDR1 LGHNA, CDR2 YSLEER. This CDR3 contains 15 residues. The CDR3 bases are TGCGCCAGCAGCCAAGTTTACGGGGGGGCAGATTCGCAGTATTTT. This sequence encodes CASSQVYGGADSQYF.

J is TRBJ2-7 and V is TRBV20-1; unclear D gene. V lost 3 bases to trimming and J lost 0 bases, with 15 bases between them. The CDR3 is 15 residues long. Germline V gene data show CDR1 as DFQATT and CDR2 as SNEGSKA (reference sequence). CDR3: CSASSSHGSSYEQYF. CDR3 DNA sequence: TGCAGTGCTAGCTCAAGCCACGGATCCTCCTACGAGCAGTACTTC.

The V and J genes are TRBV6-6 and TRBJ1-6, with D maybe TRBD1 (5 bases). The V end lost 6 bases, the J end lost 10 bases, and 13 bases lay between the germline ends. CDR3 size: 13 residues. Germline assignment: CDR1 MNHNY and CDR2 SVGAGI (reference sequence). CDR3 in amino acids: CASRTQGRSPLHF. The CDR3 DNA sequence: TGTGCCAGCAGAACGCAGGGCAGATCACCCCTCCACTTT.

A word on this clonotype: Relative to the germline gene, one junction end is altered; a read error may explain this. This chain connects TRBV20-1 to TRBJ2-7; TRBD1 matches at 7 bases. Germline V CDR1 and CDR2: DFQATT, SNEGSKA (reference sequence). The CDR3 runs to 16 residues. CDR3 DNA: TGCTGTGCTAGAGGCTTCCTTGACAGGGAGACCTACGAGCAGTACTTC. Translating gives CCARGFLDRETYEQYF.

The chain combines TRBV20-1 with TRBJ1-1; D is perhaps TRBD1 (5 bases). The CDR3 has 13 amino acids. V was cut by 5 bases and J by 1 base, with 11 bases left in between. Germline CDR1 reads DFQATT; CDR2 reads SNEGSKA (reference sequence). The CDR3 here is CSAFGTANTEAFF. In nucleotides, the CDR3 is TGCAGTGCTTTCGGGACGGCGAACACTGAAGCTTTCTTT.

This clonotype was counted between two and nine times. V gene TRBV12-3 or TRBV12-4 combines with J gene TRBJ2-2, with 8 bases fitting TRBD1. The CDR3 is 14 amino acids. V shed 6 bases, J shed 6 bases, and the junction held 6 bases outside the gene matches. The CDR3 protein is CASREQGVSGELFF. CDR3 DNA: TGTGCCAGCAGGGAACAGGGGGTTTCCGGGGAGCTGTTTTTT.

This clonotype appeared many times. The chain recombines TRBV29-1 with TRBJ2-1, with D perhaps TRBD1 (5 bases). The CDR3 extends over 12 amino acids. V was shortened by 2 bases and J by 10 bases, with 12 bases between the two germline ends. Germline CDR1 reads SQVTM; CDR2 reads ANQGSEA. The CDR3 here is CSVEKGFGEQFF. The CDR3 DNA sequence: TGCAGCGTTGAAAAGGGGTTCGGGGAGCAGTTCTTC.

At least ten counts were recorded for this clonotype. The rearrangement uses TRBV7-9 and TRBJ2-1; D gene ambiguous. The CDR3 spans 14 residues. Trimming took off 5 bases at V and 1 base at J, with 9 bases between the two ends. CDR1 SEHNR and CDR2 FQNEAQ come from the germline V gene (reference sequence). The CDR3 DNA reads TGTGCCAGCAGCCGTGATACTTCCTACAATGAGCAGTTCTTC. Amino acid sequence: CASSRDTSYNEQFF.

The genes are TRBV29-1 and TRBJ2-1; 9 bases agree with TRBD2. The CDR3 consists of 15 residues. The trim removed 2 bases at V and 4 bases at J, leaving 6 bases unmatched. Germline V CDR1 and CDR2: SQVTM, ANQGSEA. CDR3 bases: TGCAGCGTTGAAAAGACTAGCGGAGCGTACAATGAGCAGTTCTTC. Its translation: CSVEKTSGAYNEQFF.

The chain is built from TRBV7-9 and TRBJ2-3, with D possibly TRBD2 on 7 matching bases. There are 14 residues in the CDR3. Germline CDR1 reads SEHNR; CDR2 reads FQNEAQ (reference sequence). V was trimmed by 4 bases and J by 5 bases, leaving 13 bases between them. The CDR3 nucleotides read TGTGCCAGCAGCTGGGGGGGGGCCAAAGATACGCAGTATTTT. It yields the protein CASSWGGAKDTQYF.

The genes are TRBV6-4 and TRBJ2-1; 7 nucleotides agree with TRBD2. In germline, CDR1 is MRHNA, CDR2 SNTAGT. V dropped 0 bases and J dropped 4; count of bases not matched to a gene: 3. The CDR3 totals 15 residues. The CDR3: CASSDSAGAYNEQFF. CDR3 DNA: TGTGCCAGCAGTGACTCGGCGGGAGCGTACAATGAGCAGTTCTTC.

The chain has TRBV5-5 and TRBJ2-7; TRBD2 matches at 7 bases. With 3 bases clipped from V and 9 bases from J, the junction kept 18 bases outside the gene matches. The CDR3 is 16 residues long. Germline-derived CDR1 and CDR2 are SGHKS and YYEKEE (reference sequence). The CDR3 region is CASSWGGDARTGGQYF. Written as DNA, the CDR3 is TGTGCCAGCAGCTGGGGGGGGGACGCTAGAACCGGAGGGCAGTACTTC.

This clonotype was seen only a few times. This chain uses TRBV20-1 with TRBJ2-7; 12 nucleotides align to TRBD2. Germline V gives CDR1 DFQATT, CDR2 SNEGSKA (reference sequence). This CDR3 contains 15 residues. The V gene end was trimmed by 6 bases and the J gene end by 4 bases; junction bases not matched to a gene: 10. CDR3 in amino acids: CSAEIPTSGSYEQYF. The CDR3, as DNA: TGCAGTGCAGAAATACCGACTAGCGGGAGTTACGAGCAGTACTTC.

This clonotype was detected many times. The rearrangement joins TRBV5-1 to TRBJ1-2, with D uncertain. Germline V gene data show CDR1 as SGHRS and CDR2 as YFSETQ. This CDR3 has 12 residues. The V end was cut by 4 bases, the J end by 8 bases, with 12 bases between. This chain's CDR3 is CASSDNPGGYTF. The CDR3, as DNA: TGCGCCAGCAGCGACAACCCGGGGGGCTACACCTTC.

This clonotype came up a few times. This chain joins TRBV2 and TRBJ1-5; D is unclear. In germline, CDR1 is SNHLY, CDR2 FYNNEI. This CDR3 has 12 amino acids. Trimming took 4 bases from V and 7 from J, leaving 8 bases between them. The CDR3 loop is CASSAVIQPQHF. CDR3 sequence (DNA): TGTGCCAGCAGTGCCGTTATCCAGCCCCAGCATTTT.

This clonotype has a handful of counts. The chain joins TRBV20-1 to TRBJ2-5; TRBD2 matches 10 bases. Germline CDR1 and CDR2: DFQATT and SNEGSKA (reference sequence). Trimming removed 2 bases from V and 5 bases from J; junction bases left unmatched: 11. CDR3 length: 16 amino acids. CDR3 protein: CSARPRTSGGPETQYF. CDR3 DNA sequence: TGCAGTGCTAGACCCCGGACTAGCGGAGGACCCGAGACCCAGTACTTC.

The chain uses TRBV7-2 and TRBJ1-4, with TRBD1 identical over 10 bases. Germline CDR1 SGHTA, CDR2 FQGNSA. Germline trimming cut 4 bases from V and 4 bases from J; bases unmatched to any gene: 6. CDR3 length: 16 amino acids. The chain's CDR3 is CASSSHRDRGNEKLFF. CDR3 DNA sequence: TGTGCCAGCAGCTCCCATCGGGACAGGGGTAATGAAAAACTGTTTTTT.

This clonotype showed up just a few times. The genes are TRBV20-1 and TRBJ2-1; 8 bases match TRBD2. After removal of 3 bases from V and 2 bases from J, the junction contained 6 bases not matched to a gene. CDR3 length: 15 residues. Germline V lookup: CDR1 DFQATT, CDR2 SNEGSKA (reference sequence). Here the CDR3 DNA reads TGCAGTGCTAGGTTGACGGGAGGGGCCTACAATGAGCAGTTCTTC. Protein sequence: CSARLTGGAYNEQFF.

CDR3 loop: CASSPDRALYEQYF. As DNA, the CDR3 is TGTGCCAGCAGCCCTGACCGGGCCCTCTACGAGCAGTACTTC. The chain employs TRBV11-2 and TRBJ2-7, with D unclear. The CDR3 loop spans 14 amino acids. V shed 5 bases and J shed 3 bases, with 14 bases lying between them. Per the germline V gene, CDR1 is SGHAT and CDR2 is FQNNGV.

Of note for this clonotype: This may come from a read error, since a much larger clone is one base off. The CDR3 coding sequence is TGCTGTGCTAGAGATCGGGGGGCAGGGGGTATCTACAATGAGCAGTTCTTC. As protein: CCARDRGAGGIYNEQFF. J is TRBJ2-1 and V is TRBV20-1, with D perhaps matching TRBD1 or TRBD2 (7 bases each). Germline V gene sequence: CDR1 DFQATT, CDR2 SNEGSKA (reference sequence). This CDR3 comprises 17 residues.

This clonotype was observed a few times. V and J are TRBV12-3 or TRBV12-4 and TRBJ2-1; 11 positions match TRBD2. V gave up 7 bases and J gave up 9 bases; unmatched junction bases: 5. This CDR3 is 13 amino acids long. DNA of the CDR3: TGTGCCAGCACCCCGACTAGCGGGATTGAGCAGTTCTTC. It yields the protein CASTPTSGIEQFF.

This chain connects TRBV19 to TRBJ1-2; D is uncertain. V shed 3 bases and J shed 0 bases, with 11 bases lying between them. The CDR3 has 15 amino acids. Germline V lookup: CDR1 LNHDA, CDR2 SQIVND (reference sequence). CDR3 coding DNA: TGTGCCAGTAGTATGTCGGGAGTCTCTAACTATGGCTACACCTTC. It yields the protein CASSMSGVSNYGYTF.

This CDR3 reads CASSARHKTQYF. The CDR3 coding sequence is TGTGCCAGCAGCGCCAGACACAAGACCCAGTACTTC. The chain couples TRBV11-2 to TRBJ2-5, with no clear D. V dropped 5 bases and J dropped 6 bases, with 10 bases sitting between them. The CDR3 spans 12 residues. Germline lookup yields CDR1 SGHAT and CDR2 FQNNGV.